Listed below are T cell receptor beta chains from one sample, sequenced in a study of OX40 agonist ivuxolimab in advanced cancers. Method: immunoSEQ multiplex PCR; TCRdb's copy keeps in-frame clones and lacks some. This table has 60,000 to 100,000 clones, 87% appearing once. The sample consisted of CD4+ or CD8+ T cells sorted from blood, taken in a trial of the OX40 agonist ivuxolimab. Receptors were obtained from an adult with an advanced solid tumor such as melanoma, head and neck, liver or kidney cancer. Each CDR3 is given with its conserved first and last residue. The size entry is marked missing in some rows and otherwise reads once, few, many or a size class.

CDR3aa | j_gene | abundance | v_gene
CAPEKLFF | TRBJ1-4 | NA | TRBV18
CASGGTSGTGELFF | TRBJ2-2 | NA | TRBV10-2
CASSPPDRTNYGYTF | TRBJ1-2 | NA | TRBV28
CASSVEVGQPQHF | TRBJ1-5 | NA | TRBV9
CASSIGLAGGLPTDTQYF | TRBJ2-3 | NA | TRBV19
CASKTNTEAFF | TRBJ1-1 | NA | TRBV28
CASSFRDRGRNTEAFF | TRBJ1-1 | NA | TRBV7-9
CSVEHPQGAGGYTF | TRBJ1-2 | NA | TRBV29-1
CASSQDITSGLYEQYF | TRBJ2-7 | NA | TRBV4-2
CASSENYWGSNSGNTIYF | TRBJ1-3 | NA | TRBV28
CASSELKRSKETQYF | TRBJ2-5 | NA | TRBV2
CSVDRKRNMNYGYTF | TRBJ1-2 | NA | TRBV29-1
CASSRLPVVTDTQYF | TRBJ2-3 | NA | TRBV4-3
CASTIPGSGANVLTF | TRBJ2-6 | once | TRBV5-4